These T cell receptor beta chains were read from a single sample in a study of early stage breast cancer tumors. Sequencing used immunoSEQ multiplex PCR; TCRdb keeps in-frame clones, though not all of them. The sample lists tens of thousands of clones, 70% to 75% seen once, with around 9.1% in the top ten. What was sequenced was breast tumor tissue. All receptors derive from a person aged 25 to 39 with breast cancer. Each CDR3 is given with its conserved first and last residue. Fields, in order: J gene, V gene, clone size, D gene, CDR3 DNA, CDR3 protein. D genes are given only for firm matches. Clone size is not always given. Where it is, it says once, few, many or a class for expanded clones.

TRBJ1-3,TRBV30,few,.,TGTGCCTGGAGCCCGGGATTCTCTGGAAACACCATATATTTT,CAWSPGFSGNTIYF
TRBJ2-7,TRBV7-9,.,.,TGTGCCAGCAGCTTTGGCCTGTCCTCGTGGGAGCAGTACTTC,CASSFGLSSWEQYF
TRBJ1-3,TRBV7-2,few,.,TGTGCCAGCAGCTTAGTGGCCTCTGGAAACACCATATATTTT,CASSLVASGNTIYF
TRBJ1-2,TRBV30,.,.,TGTGCCTGGAGTGTGGGGGGGGGTTCCTATGGCTACACCTTC,CAWSVGGGSYGYTF
TRBJ2-7,TRBV2,.,.,TGTGCCTCTAGGGCGGCGGGATTAGATTACGAGCAGTACTTC,CASRAAGLDYEQYF
TRBJ2-1,TRBV9,once,TRBD2,TGTGCCAGCAGCGCTTTTTGGAGCGGGACGACTAGCGGGACCAATGAGCAGTTCTTC,CASSAFWSGTTSGTNEQFF
TRBJ2-7,TRBV5-5,.,.,TGTGCCAGCAGCTTCAGCGACCTTTCCTCGGAGTACTTC,CASSFSDLSSEYF
TRBJ1-2,TRBV6-4,.,.,TGTGCCAGCAGTGACTCGGGCAGGGGTGGCTACACCTTC,CASSDSGRGGYTF
TRBJ2-7,TRBV2,.,TRBD2,TGTGCCAGCAGTGCGGAAGCGGGAGGGAACCGTTGCTTC,CASSAEAGGNRCF
TRBJ1-3,TRBV28,few,TRBD1,TGTGCCAGCAGTTTGGTAGGGGGCGGAAACACCATATATTTT,CASSLVGGGNTIYF
TRBJ2-5,TRBV28,medium-sized,.,TGTGCCAGCAGTTGGAAGGGGCCGGAGACCCAGTACTTC,CASSWKGPETQYF
TRBJ2-1,TRBV5-1,.,TRBD2,TGCGCCAGCAGCCAGCGGGATTTAGACAATGAGCAGTTCTTC,CASSQRDLDNEQFF
TRBJ1-4,TRBV6-1,.,.,TGTGCCAGCAGTGAAGCAGGGGGGAGTGAAAAACTGTTTTTT,CASSEAGGSEKLFF
TRBJ2-7,TRBV28,.,.,TGTGCCAGTCTAGGATCCGGGAGATGGAGCTCCTACGAGCAGTACTTC,CASLGSGRWSSYEQYF
TRBJ2-1,TRBV6-5,.,TRBD2,TGTGCCAGCAGTTCCCCTAGCGGGAGAGGGGATGAGCAGTTCTTC,CASSSPSGRGDEQFF
TRBJ2-3,TRBV7-2,few,TRBD2,TGTGCCAGCAGCTCTACTGGGACTAGCGGGAGCCAGAATACGCAGTATTTT,CASSSTGTSGSQNTQYF
TRBJ1-1,TRBV19,.,.,TGTGCCAGTAGTGACGGGCACTACCTTTTGAACACTGAAGCTTTCTTT,CASSDGHYLLNTEAFF
TRBJ2-1,TRBV7-2,few,TRBD2,TGTGCCAGCAGCCAGACTAGCGGGCCCCACAATGAGCAGTTCTTC,CASSQTSGPHNEQFF
TRBJ2-3,TRBV6-1,.,TRBD2,TGTGCCAGCAGTGAAGAGGTAGTAGCGGGAAGCACAGATACGCAGTATTTT,CASSEEVVAGSTDTQYF
TRBJ1-2,TRBV7-9,.,.,TGTGCCAGCAGCGGAGCGCACTACACCTTC,CASSGAHYTF
TRBJ1-3,TRBV18,.,TRBD1,TGTGCCAGCTCACCACGCCAGGGGGATGGAAACACCATATATTTT,CASSPRQGDGNTIYF
TRBJ2-2,TRBV5-1,.,.,TGCGCCAGCAGCTTGGTTGGCCAATCCAACACCGGGGAGCTGTTTTTT,CASSLVGQSNTGELFF
TRBJ2-7,TRBV18,.,.,TGTGCCAGCTCATGGTCCACCAGGGGAGACTACGAGCAGTACTTC,CASSWSTRGDYEQYF
TRBJ1-5,TRBV2,few,.,TGTGCCAGCAGTGGGGACAGCAATCAGCCCCAGCATTTT,CASSGDSNQPQHF
TRBJ2-7,TRBV13,.,TRBD1,TGTGCCAGCAGCTCCCCCGGGACAGGGACGTACTTC,CASSSPGTGTYF
TRBJ2-2,TRBV7-2,.,.,TGTGCCAGCAGCTTAGCTGCAGGGGTAGCCGGGGAGCTGTTTTTT,CASSLAAGVAGELFF
TRBJ1-2,TRBV28,.,.,TGTGCCAGCAGGGCTCACTCCCTCCGGGACGTAGGGTGGTATGGCTACACCTTC,CASRAHSLRDVGWYGYTF
TRBJ1-5,TRBV19,once,.,TGTGCCAGTAGTATCCAGGACAATCAGCCCCAGCATTTT,CASSIQDNQPQHF
TRBJ2-2,TRBV30,.,.,TGTGCCTGGAGTGTAAGACCTCCCCCGAACACCGGGGAGCTGTTTTTT,CAWSVRPPPNTGELFF
TRBJ1-4,TRBV9,once,.,TGTGCCAGCAGCTTGGGGCCGTCCGGGGATGAAAAACTGTTTTTT,CASSLGPSGDEKLFF
TRBJ2-3,TRBV18,.,TRBD2,TGTGCCAGCTCACCGGGACTAGCGGGAGTGGGAGATACGCAGTATTTT,CASSPGLAGVGDTQYF
TRBJ2-1,TRBV5-8,.,.,TGTGCCAGCAGCCCCGACCCCAGACTAGTTGGGCGGGGTGAGCAGTTCTTC,CASSPDPRLVGRGEQFF
TRBJ1-2,TRBV27,.,.,TGTGCCAGCAGCATAGGGGGGAATATAAAAGGAGGCTACACCTTC,CASSIGGNIKGGYTF
TRBJ2-3,TRBV7-9,.,.,TGTGCCAGCGAGGGCACAGATACGCAGTATTTT,CASEGTDTQYF
TRBJ2-3,TRBV6-5,once,TRBD1,TGTGCCAGCAGTTACACCGGGACAGGGGGCGATACGCAGTATTTT,CASSYTGTGGDTQYF
TRBJ2-5,TRBV11-2,.,.,TGTGCCAGCAGCTCGTTGGCAGGAATGTTGACCCAGTACTTC,CASSSLAGMLTQYF